This T cell receptor beta chain was retrieved from a study of cytomegalovirus exposure and HLA in healthy donors. Study-wide results and limits: Using a false discovery rate of 0.05, a later analysis showed that approximately 18,000 TCR beta sequences were associated with HLA alleles. Most TCR beta V segments were productive about 90% or about 30% of the time in an earlier analysis. Sequencing artifact likely explains a cluster of highly shared sequence variants. TCR beta chain V- and J-gene trimming was linked, in a later analysis, to a missense variant in DCLRE1C.

CDR3 size: 16 residues. With 0 bases removed from V and 1 base from J, the gap between germline ends came to 12 bases. Germline CDR1 and CDR2: KGHSH and LQKENI. A word on this clone: Antigen: not known.

The PCR contained 60 Vbeta and 13 Jbeta primers. Sequencing was performed with immunoSEQ multiplex PCR; in TCRdb, only in-frame clones are kept and a portion is missing. The table lists approximately 100,000 clones. Material: PBMCs. The rearrangement uses TRBV18 and TRBJ1-1, with D unresolved. The origin of this receptor is a man in his forties or fifties in good health and CMV-seronegative. The CDR3 coding sequence is TGTGCCAGCTCACCACCCCGAGCGTCGGGGAACACTGAAGCTTTCTTT. Translated, it gives CASSPPRASGNTEAFF.